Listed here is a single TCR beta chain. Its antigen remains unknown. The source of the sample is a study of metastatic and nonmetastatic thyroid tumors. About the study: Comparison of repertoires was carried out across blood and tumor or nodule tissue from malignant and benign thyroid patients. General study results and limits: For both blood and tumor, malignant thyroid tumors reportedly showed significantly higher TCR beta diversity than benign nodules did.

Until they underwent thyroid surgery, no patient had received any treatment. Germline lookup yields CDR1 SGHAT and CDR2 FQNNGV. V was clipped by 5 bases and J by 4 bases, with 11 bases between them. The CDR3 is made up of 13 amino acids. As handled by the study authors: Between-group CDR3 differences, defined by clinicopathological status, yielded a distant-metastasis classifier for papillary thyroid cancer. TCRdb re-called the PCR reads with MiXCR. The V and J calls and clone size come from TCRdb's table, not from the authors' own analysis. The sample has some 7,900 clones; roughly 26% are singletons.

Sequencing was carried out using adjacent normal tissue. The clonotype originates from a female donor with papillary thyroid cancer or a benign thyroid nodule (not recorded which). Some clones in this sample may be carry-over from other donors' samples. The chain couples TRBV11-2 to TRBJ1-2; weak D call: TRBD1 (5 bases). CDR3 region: CASSTSGGYGYTF. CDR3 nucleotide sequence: TGTGCCAGCAGCACTAGCGGGGGCTATGGCTACACCTTC.